This TCR beta chain was profiled in a study of PD-1 blockade in classical Hodgkin lymphoma. Notes on this clone: No antigen is known for it.

Whole-study results and caveats: Lower baseline TCR diversity was reported for newly diagnosed patients than for healthy donors.

Clones were sequenced by immunoSEQ multiplex PCR, and TCRdb holds only the in-frame ones, with some missing. In the table there are around 17,000 clones, around 85% of which are singletons. Germline CDR1 and CDR2: MNHEY and SVGAGI. V dropped 5 bases and J dropped 6; count of bases not matched to a gene: 10. There are 14 residues in the CDR3. Autologous stem cell transplantation was followed by relapse in every patient, and brentuximab vedotin exposure varied. Magnetic negative selection served to purify CD4+ T cells out of PBMCs that had been thawed. The sequence derives from a human donor with classical Hodgkin lymphoma. The rearrangement uses TRBV6-5 and TRBJ2-7; 7 positions match TRBD2. This specimen was CD4+ T cells from blood, taken at baseline. For the CDR3, the DNA is TGTGCCAGCAGTCGTGGGACTAACCTCATCGAGCAGTACTTC. Translation: CASSRGTNLIEQYF.